This entry describes one TCR beta chain. This clonotype was recorded at least ten times. Its binding antigen is unknown. Base qualities are not at hand, and no much larger clone is one base apart. In the study, sorted CD4+ and CD8+ blood T cells from patients with severe aplastic anemia and from healthy subjects underwent deep sequencing of TCR repertoires. Ficoll-Paque density gradient centrifugation was used to isolate peripheral blood mononuclear cells. Before DNA was extracted, CD4+ and CD8+ T cells were sorted using either FACS or magnetic beads. The cysteine opens and the phenylalanine closes a CDR3 of 15 amino acids. The retained sequence is limited to the CDR3, 45 bases, with the frame set at the first base. For CDR1 and CDR2, the germline V gene (reference sequence) lists GTSNPN and SVGIG. V sheds 0 bases and J sheds 5 bases, leaving 11 bases between their ends. The data were obtained in a study of CD8+CD57+ T cells in acquired aplastic anemia (dated by TCRdb to 2016 to 2018). Describing the broader study: DNA extracted from sorted CD4+ and CD8+ cells had a mean of around 3.3 ug, with a range of roughly 0.18 to 27.4 ug.

TCR beta VDJ combination and CDR3 sequence profiling used genomic DNA as the template. An Illumina HiSeq 2000 was used for TCR repertoire sequencing. The paper's data handling went like this. Repertoire assessment relied on Simpson's diversity index, CDR3 size and DJ length profiles, and TRBV/TRBJ rearrangement plots. Whichever DNA sequence was most abundant in the deep sequencing data was defined as the immunodominant clone. CDR3 amino acid sequences were checked for sharing between subjects and were compared against published repertoires and the VDJdb database. TCRdb applied fastp at Q25 and MiXCR to the public reads, then kept only in-frame beta chains. Entries are consolidated by CDR3 protein sequence, retaining the most common genes and DNA. It is TCRdb's table, rather than the study itself, that gives the V and J calls and clone size. The sample data list around 180,000 distinct CDR3 sequences, and 64% of these were observed just once. The ten largest clones represent roughly 46% of the sample.

What the authors observed across the whole study: No significant difference in CD8+ Simpson's diversity was found between patients and healthy controls (P=0.060). Although around 30 CD8+ CDR3 sequences were shared by patients and controls, these sequences appeared highly expressed in patients and within the immunodominant clones of patients.

Recombination joined TRBV30 with TRBJ1-6; TRBD1 is a possible D gene, resting on 6 matching bases. The sequence was obtained from a human donor with severe aplastic anemia or a healthy control (not recorded which). Material for sequencing was sorted CD4+, CD8+, or CD8+CD57+ T cells (not recorded which) from PBMCs. CDR3 protein: CAWSVTRDNNSPLHF. DNA sequence: TGTGCCTGGAGTGTTACTAGGGACAATAATTCACCCCTCCACTTT.